Detailed here is one T cell receptor (beta chain). Its specificity is not known. This record comes from a study of vaccination and CD4 T cells after COVID-19. Across the study: Convalescent individuals numbered four females and six males, two being Hispanic. Median time from COVID diagnosis to post-COVID sampling was under 120 days (35 to 161).

The study sequenced cultured CD4+ T cell DNA using the Oncomine TCR Beta short-read assay. TCRdb used MiXCR to reprocess the PCR reads, holding one entry per CDR3 protein. The sample records approximately 19,000 distinct CDR3 sequences, about 61% being singletons. The sample's treatment: approximately nine-day PBMC culture with coronavirus spike peptide pools or control peptides (ViraFEST assay). Researchers grew the cells for approximately 9 days and then pulled out CD4+ T cells by negative selection. Sequenced input: CD4+ T cells from blood, cultured in vitro. This sequence was found in a human donor who had recovered from COVID-19.

The DNA of the CDR3 is TGTGCCAGCAGCTTAGAGTCCCAGGGAAGCAATCAGCCCCAGCATTTT. Translating gives CASSLESQGSNQPQHF. The chain joins TRBV7-2 to TRBJ1-5; D is possibly TRBD1 (5 bases). The CDR3 totals 16 residues. The V end was cut by 1 base, the J end by 1 base, with 11 bases between. Germline CDR1 SGHTA, CDR2 FQGNSA.